The source of this T cell receptor beta chain is a study of blood T cell repertoires in COVID-19. As for the study in general: Nucleic acid was either cDNA or gDNA, and it came from T cells, B-cell-depleted T cells, or PBMCs.

This table comes from immunoSEQ multiplex PCR, and its TCRdb copy is limited to in-frame clones, with some not included. The sample consists of about 140,000 clones, roughly four fifths of them appearing once. This CDR3 is built from 15 residues. Germline-derived CDR1 and CDR2 are MNHNY and SVGAGI (reference sequence). Trimming stripped 3 bases from V and 4 bases from J, with 12 bases between. This clone was recorded only once. The genes are TRBV6-6 and TRBJ2-2; weak D call: TRBD1 (5 bases). Sequencing was done on a sample of peripheral blood. This sequence was found in a man of 80 years or more with acute or convalescent COVID-19. CDR3 nucleotide sequence: TGTGCCAGCAGTTATTCGAGACAGTCCACCGGGGAGCTGTTTTTT. Translating it yields CASSYSRQSTGELFF.